The present T cell receptor beta chain was sequenced within a study of blood T cell repertoires in COVID-19 (dated by TCRdb to 2020 to 2022). Study-level background: Samples covering the acute and convalescent phases of COVID-19 were provided by collaborators in the United States, Italy and Spain. The prospective study material was composed of cDNA or gDNA derived from T cells, B-cell-depleted T cells, or PBMCs. Subjects who had been exposed to COVID-19, were actively infected with it, or had recovered from it provided the deeply sampled blood TCRbeta repertoires that made up the dataset. The repertoires were made available in a free public database intended to serve as a resource for research on the immune response to SARS-CoV-2. Samples were obtained from the ongoing ImmuneRACE study (first 160 participants) and from some 1,300 subjects provided by 6 global collaborators. A de-identified subject ID, COVID-19 status, age in years and sex were almost always included in the sample metadata. Where available, HLA class I and class II types were obtained from metadata supplied by the sample provider rather than from assay-based typing. Points the paper makes about the study in general: Clinical and demographic metadata were provided uncurated, with the amount varying by source and participant.

Collaborating institutions collected whole blood in K2EDTA tubes following their own protocols. For TCRbeta analysis, collaborator samples were shipped as frozen whole blood, as isolated PBMCs, or as DNA extracted from either sample type. TCRbeta CDR3 regions were amplified from genomic DNA by means of the immunoSEQ Assay, a bias-controlled multiplex PCR. Regarding the original processing steps: Within the assay, amplification of reference gene primers was used to estimate how many nucleated cells each sample contained. To quantify the absolute abundance of each unique TCRbeta CDR3 rearrangement, sequence reads were collapsed and filtered. Productive Simpson clonality was computed per sample as the square root of Simpson's diversity index over productive rearrangements. Held by TCRdb, this immuneACCESS table contains in-frame sequences only and omits some clones. Under half of the omission traces to an unresolved V gene where checked; the cause of the rest is unknown. V, J and clone size were drawn from that table, and D and trimming were deduced from the DNA. Within this sample are fewer than 500,000 clones, with roughly 90% of them counted one time only. The ten largest clonotypes hold roughly 1.4% of the sample.

A remark on this clone: Its antigen remains undetermined. Base qualities are missing; no much larger clone stands one base away.

Per the germline V gene (reference sequence), GTSNPN is the CDR1 and SVGIG is the CDR2. Deletion took 2 bases off V and 2 bases off J, with a span of 9 bases between the germline ends. The CDR3 holds 13 amino acids from the cysteine to the phenylalanine. The entry retains the CDR3 DNA only, 39 bases that are in frame from base 1. Material for sequencing was peripheral blood. This clonotype originated in a woman under 40 with active or convalescent COVID-19. The rearrangement combines TRBV30 with TRBJ1-2; TRBD1 could be the D gene, as 5 bases match. The encoded CDR3 is CAWSLRGNYGYTF. The nucleotide sequence reads TGTGCCTGGAGTCTTCGGGGGAACTATGGCTACACCTTC.